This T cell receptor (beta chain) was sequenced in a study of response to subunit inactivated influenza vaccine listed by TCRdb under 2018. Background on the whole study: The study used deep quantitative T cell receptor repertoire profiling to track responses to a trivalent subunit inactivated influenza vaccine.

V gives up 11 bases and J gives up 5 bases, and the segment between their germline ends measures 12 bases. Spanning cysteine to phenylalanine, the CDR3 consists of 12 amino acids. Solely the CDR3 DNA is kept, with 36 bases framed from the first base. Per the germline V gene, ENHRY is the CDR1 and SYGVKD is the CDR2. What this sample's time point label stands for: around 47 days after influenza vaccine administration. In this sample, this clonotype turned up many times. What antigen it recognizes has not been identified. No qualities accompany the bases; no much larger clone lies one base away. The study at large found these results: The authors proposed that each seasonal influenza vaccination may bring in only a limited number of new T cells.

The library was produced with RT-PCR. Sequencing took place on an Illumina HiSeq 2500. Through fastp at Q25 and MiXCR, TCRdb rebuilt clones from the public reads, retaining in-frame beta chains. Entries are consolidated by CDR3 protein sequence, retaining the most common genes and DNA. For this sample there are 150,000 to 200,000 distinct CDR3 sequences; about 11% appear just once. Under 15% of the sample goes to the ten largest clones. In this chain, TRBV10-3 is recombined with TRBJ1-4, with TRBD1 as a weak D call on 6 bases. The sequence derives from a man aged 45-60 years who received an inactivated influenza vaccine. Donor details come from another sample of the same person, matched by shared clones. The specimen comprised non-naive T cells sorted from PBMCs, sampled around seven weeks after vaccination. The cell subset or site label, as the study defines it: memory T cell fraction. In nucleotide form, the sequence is TGTGCCGTCGGACAGATCAATGAAAAACTGTTTTTT. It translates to CAVGQINEKLFF.